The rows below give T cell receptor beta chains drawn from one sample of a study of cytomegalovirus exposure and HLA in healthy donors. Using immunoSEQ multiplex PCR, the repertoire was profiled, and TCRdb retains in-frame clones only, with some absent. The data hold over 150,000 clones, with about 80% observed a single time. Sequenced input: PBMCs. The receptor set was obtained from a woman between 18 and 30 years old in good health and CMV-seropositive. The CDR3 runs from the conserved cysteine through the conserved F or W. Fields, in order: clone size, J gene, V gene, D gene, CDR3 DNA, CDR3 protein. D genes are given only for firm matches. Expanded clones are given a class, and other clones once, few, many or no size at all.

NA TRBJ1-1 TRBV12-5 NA TGTGCTAGTGGTTTCAACCTGGGGGGGAGGAACACTGAAGCTTTCTTT CASGFNLGGRNTEAFF
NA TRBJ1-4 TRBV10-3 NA TGTGCCATCGGCGGCGGCACAACTAATGAAAAACTGTTTTTT CAIGGGTTNEKLFF
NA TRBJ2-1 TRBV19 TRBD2 TGTGCCAGTAGTCCGACTAGCGGGGTTGGGGAGCAGTTCTTC CASSPTSGVGEQFF
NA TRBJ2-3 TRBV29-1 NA TGCAGCGCTAAGACTTTCCAAGAGGGAGATACGCAGTATTTT CSAKTFQEGDTQYF
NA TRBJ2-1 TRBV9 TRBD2 TGTGCCAGCAGCGTTAGACTAGCGGGGGGACAATACAATGAGCAGTTCTTC CASSVRLAGGQYNEQFF
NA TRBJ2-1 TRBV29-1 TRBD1 TGCAGCGTTGACAGAGACAGGGGCTACAATGAGCAGTTCTTC CSVDRDRGYNEQFF
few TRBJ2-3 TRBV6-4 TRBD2 TGTGCCAGCAGTGACTCAACGGGGGGGGCAGATACGCAGTATTTT CASSDSTGGADTQYF
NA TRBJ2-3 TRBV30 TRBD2 TGTGCCCGTAGGATACTAGCGGGGCCGTCCACAGATACGCAGTATTTT CARRILAGPSTDTQYF
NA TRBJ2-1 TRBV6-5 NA TGTGCCATAAGGGGCCCCAGAGGCAATGAGCAGTTCTTC CAIRGPRGNEQFF
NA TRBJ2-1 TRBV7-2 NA TGTGCCAGCAGCTTATCTTTCGGTAATGAGCAGTTCTTC CASSLSFGNEQFF
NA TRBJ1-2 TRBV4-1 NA TGCGCCAGCAGCCAAGATAGGGGCCTGGGCTATGGCTACACCTTC CASSQDRGLGYGYTF
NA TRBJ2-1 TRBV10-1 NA TGCGCCAGCAGCCAGACTAAACCCAATGAGCAGTTCTTC CASSQTKPNEQFF
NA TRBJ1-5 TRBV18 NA TGTGCCAGCTCACCAGAGGGAGGGGTAAACAATCAGCCCCAGCATTTT CASSPEGGVNNQPQHF
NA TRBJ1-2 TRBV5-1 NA TGCGCCAGCAGCCCAGGGGTTGAGGGTGGCTACACCTTC CASSPGVEGGYTF
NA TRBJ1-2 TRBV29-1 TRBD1 TGCAGCGTTGGATCCCCCAGACGACAGGGGGGAAATGGCTACACCTTC CSVGSPRRQGGNGYTF
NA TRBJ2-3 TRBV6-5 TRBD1 TGTGCCAGCAGTGGCACAGGGGGAGATACGCAGTATTTT CASSGTGGDTQYF
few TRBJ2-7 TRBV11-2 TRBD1 TGTGCCAGCAGCCCTATTAGCCGGAACCGGGACAGAACCTACGAGCAGTACTTC CASSPISRNRDRTYEQYF
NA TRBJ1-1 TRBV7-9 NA TGTGCCAGCACCCGGGGTAAAGAAGCTTTCTTT CASTRGKEAFF
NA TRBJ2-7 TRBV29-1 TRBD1 TGCAGCGTTAACAGGGGTGGAAGGGAGCAGTACTTC CSVNRGGREQYF
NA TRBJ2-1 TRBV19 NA TGTGCCAGTAGAGCCGGGACATTCACCTACAATGAGCAGTTCTTC CASRAGTFTYNEQFF
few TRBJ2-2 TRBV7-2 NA TGTGCCAGCAGCCCAACCGGGGAGCTGTTTTTT CASSPTGELFF
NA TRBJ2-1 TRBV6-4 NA TGTGCCAGCAGTCGGTGGACGGGGGAGCATGAGCAGTTCTTC CASSRWTGEHEQFF
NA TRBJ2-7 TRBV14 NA TGTGCCAGCAGCCCAGCCGTGTTGGCGGGTGAGCAGTACTTC CASSPAVLAGEQYF
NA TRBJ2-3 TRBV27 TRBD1 TGTGCCAGCAGTCTAGCGGGACAGGGGGCAGATACGCAGTATTTT CASSLAGQGADTQYF
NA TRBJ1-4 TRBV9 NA TGTGCCAGCAGCGTAGGAGGGAATGAAAAACTGTTTTTT CASSVGGNEKLFF
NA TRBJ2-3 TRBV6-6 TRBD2 TGTGCCAGCAGTTACCTTCAGGGAGGGAGCACAGATACGCAGTATTTT CASSYLQGGSTDTQYF
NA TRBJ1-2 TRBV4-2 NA TGTGCCAGCAGCCAAGACCGTGACAGGCCGAACTATGGCTACACCTTC CASSQDRDRPNYGYTF
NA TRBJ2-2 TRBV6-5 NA TGTGCCAGTCGAGACGGGACCGGGGAGCTGTTTTTT CASRDGTGELFF
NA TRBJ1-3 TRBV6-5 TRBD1 TGTGCCAGCAGCTACAGGGGGCAGTTAAACACCATATATTTT CASSYRGQLNTIYF
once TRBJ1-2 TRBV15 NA TGTGCCACCAGCAGAGATCACAGACAATTGGACTATGGCTACACCTTC CATSRDHRQLDYGYTF
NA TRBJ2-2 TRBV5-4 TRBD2 TGTGCCAGCAGCGAGACTAGCTTTACCGGGGAGCTGTTTTTT CASSETSFTGELFF
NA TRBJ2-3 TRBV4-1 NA TGCGCCAGCAGCCAAGACCGGGGGTCAATCACAGATACGCAGTATTTT CASSQDRGSITDTQYF
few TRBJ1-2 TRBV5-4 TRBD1 TGTGCCAGCAGCCCGGGACAGGGTATCTATGGCTACACCTTC CASSPGQGIYGYTF
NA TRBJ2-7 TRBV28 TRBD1 TGTGCCAGCAGCCTGGGGACAGGGCTCTACGAGCAGTACTTC CASSLGTGLYEQYF
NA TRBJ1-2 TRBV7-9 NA TGTGCCAGCAGCCCCCCCGGGCAGGGTCTCTATGGCTACACCTTC CASSPPGQGLYGYTF
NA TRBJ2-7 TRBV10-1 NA TGCGCCAGCAGTGATCGGGCAGGGCCTTCCTACGAGCAGTACTTC CASSDRAGPSYEQYF
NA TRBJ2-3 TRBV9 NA TGTGCCAGCAGTGAGGGGGGGACCCGGGACCGGACGCAGTATTTT CASSEGGTRDRTQYF
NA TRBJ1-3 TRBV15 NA TGTGCCACCAGCTCCCCCCTAGGCTCTGGAAACACCATATATTTT CATSSPLGSGNTIYF
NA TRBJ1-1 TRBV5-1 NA TGCGCCAGCAGCTTGGATGGGGGCAAGACTGAAGCTTTCTTT CASSLDGGKTEAFF
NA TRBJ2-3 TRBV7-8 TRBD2 TGTGCCAGCAGCACCATAGCGGGGGGGCCGCATTTT CASSTIAGGPHF
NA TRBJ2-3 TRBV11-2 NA TGTGCCAGCAGCTTCTCGGGAGGCACAGATACGCAGTATTTT CASSFSGGTDTQYF
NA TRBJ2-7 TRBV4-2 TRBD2 TGTGCCAGCAGCCAAAGGAGCGGGGGCCTGGAAGAGCAGTACTTC CASSQRSGGLEEQYF
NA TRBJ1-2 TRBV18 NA TGTGCCAGCTCGGCAAGCGGACAGAGCTATGGCTACACCTTC CASSASGQSYGYTF
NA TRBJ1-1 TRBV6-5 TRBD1 TGTGCCAGTGGGACAGGGGGCGCGGGCACTGAAGCTTTCTTT CASGTGGAGTEAFF
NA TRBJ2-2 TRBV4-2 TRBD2 TGTGCCAGCAGCCAAGATAGCTCGTCTAGCGGCACCGGGGAGCTGTTTTTT CASSQDSSSSGTGELFF
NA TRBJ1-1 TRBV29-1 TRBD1 TGCAGCGGACAGGGGAGGGAGAACACTGAAGCTTTCTTT CSGQGRENTEAFF
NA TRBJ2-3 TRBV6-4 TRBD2 TGTGCCAGCAGTGTAACAGCGGGGAACACAGATACGCAGTATTTT CASSVTAGNTDTQYF
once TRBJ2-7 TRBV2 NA TGTGCCAGCAGCCCTCCGACATTCCCCTACGAGCAGTACTTC CASSPPTFPYEQYF
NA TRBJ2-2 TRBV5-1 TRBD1 TGCGCCAGCAGCTTGGGGACAGGGGGCCAAACCTACACCGGGGAGCTGTTTTTT CASSLGTGGQTYTGELFF
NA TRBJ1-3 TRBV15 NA TGTGCCACCAGCAGAAGGGGTGGAAACACCATATATTTT CATSRRGGNTIYF
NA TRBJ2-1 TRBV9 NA TGTGCCAGCAGCGCGGGGAACAATGAGCAGTTCTTC CASSAGNNEQFF
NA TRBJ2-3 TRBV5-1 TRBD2 TGCGCCAGCAGCTCAACTAGCGGGGGTGATACGCAGTATTTT CASSSTSGGDTQYF
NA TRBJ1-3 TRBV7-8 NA TGTGCCAGCAGCTTAGCACCAGGGCCTGGAAACACCATATATTTT CASSLAPGPGNTIYF
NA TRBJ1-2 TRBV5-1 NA TGCGCCAGCAGCTCGGACAGAAGGGGCTACACCTTC CASSSDRRGYTF
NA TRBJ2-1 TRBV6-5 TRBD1 TGTGCCACTACCGCCGGGACAGGGGGCAATGAGCAGTTCTTC CATTAGTGGNEQFF
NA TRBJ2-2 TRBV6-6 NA TGTGCCAGCAGTTCCCCCGAGAAATTCGCCGGGGAGCTGTTTTTT CASSSPEKFAGELFF
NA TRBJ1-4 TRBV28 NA TGTGCCAGCCAGACAGGAGGCAACGAAAAACTGTTTTTT CASQTGGNEKLFF
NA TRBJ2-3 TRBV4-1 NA TGCGCCAGCAGCCCCGGGGGTGTAGATACGCAGTATTTT CASSPGGVDTQYF
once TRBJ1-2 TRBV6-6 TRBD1 TGTGCCAGCACCCGACTACAGGGGTCCTCCTATGGCTACACCTTC CASTRLQGSSYGYTF
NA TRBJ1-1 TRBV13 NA TGTGCCAGCAGCTTAGCGTCCCGAGTGAGCACTGAAGCTTTCTTT CASSLASRVSTEAFF